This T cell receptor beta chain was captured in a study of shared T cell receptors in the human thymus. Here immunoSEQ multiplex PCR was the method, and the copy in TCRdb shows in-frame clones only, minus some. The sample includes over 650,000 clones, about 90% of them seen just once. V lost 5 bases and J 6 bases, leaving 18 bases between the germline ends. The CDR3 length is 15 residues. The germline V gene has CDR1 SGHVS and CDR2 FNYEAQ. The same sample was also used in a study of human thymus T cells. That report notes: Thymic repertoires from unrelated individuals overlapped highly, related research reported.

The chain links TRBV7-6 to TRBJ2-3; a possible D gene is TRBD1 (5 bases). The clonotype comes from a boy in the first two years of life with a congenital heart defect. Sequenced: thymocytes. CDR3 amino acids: CASSPSGARTDTQYF. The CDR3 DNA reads TGTGCCAGCAGCCCCAGTGGGGCCAGGACCGATACGCAGTATTTT.